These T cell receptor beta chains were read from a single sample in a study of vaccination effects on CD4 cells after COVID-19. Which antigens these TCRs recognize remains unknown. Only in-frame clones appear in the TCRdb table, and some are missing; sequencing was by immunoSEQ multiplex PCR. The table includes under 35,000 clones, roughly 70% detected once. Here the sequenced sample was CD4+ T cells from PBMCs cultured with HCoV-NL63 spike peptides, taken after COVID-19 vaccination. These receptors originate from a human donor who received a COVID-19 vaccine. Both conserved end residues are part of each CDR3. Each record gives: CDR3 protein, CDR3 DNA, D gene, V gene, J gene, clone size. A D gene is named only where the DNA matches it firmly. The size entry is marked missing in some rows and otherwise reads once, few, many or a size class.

CDR3: CASGVTGTDTEAFF; DNA: TGTGCTAGTGGTGTTACAGGGACGGACACTGAAGCTTTCTTT; D: .; V: TRBV12-5; J: TRBJ1-1; size: .
CDR3: CASSRSGANTEAFF; DNA: TGTGCCAGCAGCCGAAGTGGGGCGAACACTGAAGCTTTCTTT; D: .; V: TRBV6-6; J: TRBJ1-1; size: .
CDR3: CASSVVVMDTQYF; DNA: TGTGCCAGCAGCGTAGTGGTTATGGATACGCAGTATTTT; D: .; V: TRBV9; J: TRBJ2-3; size: .
CDR3: CAWARLAGGSSYNEQFF; DNA: TGTGCCTGGGCTAGACTAGCGGGGGGTAGCTCCTACAATGAGCAGTTCTTC; D: TRBD2; V: TRBV30; J: TRBJ2-1; size: .
CDR3: CASTRGAGLYEQYF; DNA: TGTGCCAGCACCCGGGGGGCAGGTCTCTACGAGCAGTACTTC; D: .; V: TRBV7-9; J: TRBJ2-7; size: .
CDR3: CAWSVLNGVDQPQHF; DNA: TGTGCCTGGAGTGTACTGAACGGGGTCGATCAGCCCCAGCATTTT; D: .; V: TRBV30; J: TRBJ1-5; size: few
CDR3: CAWSVMNTEAFF; DNA: TGTGCCTGGAGTGTGATGAACACTGAAGCTTTCTTT; D: .; V: TRBV30; J: TRBJ1-1; size: .
CDR3: CASSIVGLNTGELFF; DNA: TGTGCCAGTAGTATAGTGGGACTAAACACCGGGGAACTGTTTTTT; D: TRBD2; V: TRBV19; J: TRBJ2-2; size: .
CDR3: CASSSQGGSIDTQYF; DNA: TGTGCCAGCAGCTCCCAGGGCGGGAGTATAGATACGCAGTATTTT; D: TRBD2; V: TRBV7-2; J: TRBJ2-3; size: few
CDR3: CASSQAGPGYTF; DNA: TGTGCCAGCAGCCAGGCAGGGCCTGGCTACACCTTC; D: .; V: TRBV14; J: TRBJ1-2; size: .
CDR3: CASSLRLRDYRYNEQFF; DNA: TGTGCCAGCAGCTTAAGGCTTAGGGACTACCGCTACAATGAGCAGTTCTTC; D: TRBD2; V: TRBV7-4; J: TRBJ2-1; size: .
CDR3: CASSAGGNTIYF; DNA: TGTGCCAGCAGTGCTGGGGGAAACACCATATATTTT; D: .; V: TRBV25-1; J: TRBJ1-3; size: .
CDR3: CASSDRLRTGSNTGELFF; DNA: TGTGCCAGCAGTGACAGACTTCGGACAGGGTCGAACACCGGGGAGCTGTTTTTT; D: TRBD1; V: TRBV6-4; J: TRBJ2-2; size: few
CDR3: CASSSHGGNQPQHF; DNA: TGTGCCAGCAGTAGTCATGGGGGCAATCAGCCCCAGCATTTT; D: .; V: TRBV2; J: TRBJ1-5; size: .
CDR3: CASSVGRAYTEAFF; DNA: TGTGCCAGCAGCGTAGGCAGGGCCTACACTGAAGCTTTCTTT; D: .; V: TRBV9; J: TRBJ1-1; size: .
CDR3: CASSPYGGGRGPYEQYF; DNA: TGTGCCAGCAGTCCGTATGGGGGCGGGAGGGGCCCCTACGAGCAGTACTTC; D: TRBD2; V: TRBV27; J: TRBJ2-7; size: .
CDR3: CASSLLPPNSGRASEQYF; DNA: TGCGCCAGCAGCTTGTTACCGCCGAATAGCGGGAGGGCCAGTGAGCAGTACTTC; D: TRBD2; V: TRBV5-1; J: TRBJ2-7; size: .
CDR3: CASRPQAYGTYEQYF; DNA: TGTGCCAGCAGACCCCAGGCGTATGGAACCTACGAGCAGTACTTC; D: .; V: TRBV2; J: TRBJ2-7; size: .
CDR3: CASSPAETGELFF; DNA: TGCGCCAGCAGCCCGGCAGAAACCGGGGAGCTGTTTTTT; D: .; V: TRBV5-1; J: TRBJ2-2; size: few
CDR3: CASSEVGSQKQYF; DNA: TGTGCCAGCAGTGAAGTAGGTAGCCAGAAGCAGTACTTC; D: .; V: TRBV6-1; J: TRBJ2-7; size: .
CDR3: CASSYSVSGGKYEQYF; DNA: TGTGCCAGCAGTTACTCAGTTAGCGGGGGAAAGTACGAGCAGTACTTC; D: TRBD2; V: TRBV6-5; J: TRBJ2-7; size: .
CDR3: CASSALAASSYNEQFF; DNA: TGTGCCAGCAGCGCTCTAGCGGCCAGCTCCTACAATGAGCAGTTCTTC; D: TRBD2; V: TRBV9; J: TRBJ2-1; size: once